Described below is a single TCR beta chain sequence and its context. Its cognate antigen has yet to be identified. Qualities for individual bases were not recorded, and no much larger clone is one base off. This sample is part of a study of blood T cells in healthy people across ages (dated by TCRdb to between 2015 and 2016). Regarding the complete study: In model experiments, roughly one uniquely barcoded TCR beta cDNA molecule per two T cells was captured by template switching. Four age groups were formed from the donors: young (average approximately 16 years), middle-aged (around 39), aged (roughly 58) and long-lived (around 82). To track age-related changes in TCR beta repertoire diversity, the study relied on deep sequencing normalized with unique cDNA molecular identifiers. Donors of different ages were randomly distributed across sequencing lanes to avoid experimental bias. Two additional independent replicas of 1 million unique cDNA reads from the same blood draw were analyzed for two donors (one aged 18 to 30 and one aged 80 or older). Points the paper makes about the study in general: Observed TCR beta diversity correlated strongly with the percentage of naive T cells measured by flow cytometry. Total diversity estimates from one million sequenced T cells were considered lower bounds and underestimates. The CMV infection status of donors was not known, potentially confounding age-related changes in expanded clonotypes. Compared with the aged group, the long-lived group had more naive CD4+ T cells, fewer expanded clones and increased TCR diversity, a pattern suggesting age selection. As age increased, observed TCR beta diversity per million T cells dropped in a roughly linear way, and a significant reduction was already evident by age 40. Bulk unsorted PBMC profiling prevented conclusive comparison of naive and antigen-experienced compartments.

The approximately 39 donors, aged about 6 to 95 years, were systemically healthy Caucasian individuals from Russia. Approximately 9.3 milliliters of peripheral blood were drawn from each donor into EDTA-treated Vacutainer tubes. PBMCs were isolated by Ficoll-Paque density-gradient centrifugation, with at least 6.5 million obtained per sample. Total RNA was extracted from PBMCs with Trizol reagent, with at least 5 micrograms obtained per sample. For every donor, an aliquot of PBMCs went through flow cytometry to measure the percentages of naive CD45RAhigh/CD27high T cells. The library was generated by 5' RACE. The sequencer was an Illumina HiSeq 2500. A second PCR of roughly 7 to 11 cycles was performed with a sample-barcoded 5' primer and a J-beta primer mix. A template-switch 5' adaptor carrying 12 random nucleotides introduced a unique molecular identifier onto each TCR beta cDNA molecule. Each sample yielded at least 2.5 million CDR3-containing paired-end reads. First-strand cDNA synthesis was performed from all RNA using the Mint cDNA synthesis kit, with priming by a TRBC-specific oligonucleotide. After uracil-DNA glycosylase treatment, a first 18-cycle PCR used universal primers M1SS and BC2_uni_R on all cDNA. From the authors' description of their analysis: Normalization of each sample was performed by random selection of 1 million high-quality reads, each carrying a distinct molecular identifier. Instead of being binned into consensus sequences, reads that shared molecular identifiers were thrown out. MiTCR, run with a Q25 quality threshold and the strictest error-elimination algorithm, handled CDR3 identification, clonotype clustering and error correction. A nonparametric unseen species model using Euler transformation provided a lower-bound estimate of total TCR beta diversity. TCRdb redid the processing of the public reads, applying fastp at Q25 and MiXCR, and retained in-frame beta chains. Each entry is one CDR3 protein sequence, shown with its most common DNA and genes. The V and J calls and clone size come from TCRdb's table, not from the authors' own analysis. The sample records about 1.5 million distinct CDR3 sequences, about 42% of which are singletons. The top ten hold about 4% of the sample.

The germline V and J ends show losses of 0 bases and 10 bases respectively, and no gene match explains 1 base of the junction. Sequences MNHEY (CDR1) and SVGEGT (CDR2) are obtained from the germline V gene. The CDR3 goes from the cysteine to the phenylalanine over 12 residues. Only the CDR3 region is kept as DNA, spanning 36 bases read in frame from base 1. This receptor was identified in a woman aged 18-30 years in good health. The chain employs TRBV6-2 or TRBV6-3 and TRBJ2-3, with 7 central nucleotides matching TRBD2. The sequenced sample was blood. The CDR3 is CASSYSSGAQYF. The nucleotide sequence is given as TGTGCCAGCAGTTACTCGAGCGGGGCGCAGTATTTT.